The clone carrying this T cell receptor beta chain was seen a few times. What it recognizes is unknown. TCRdb ran MiXCR on the RT-PCR reads and lists one entry per CDR3 protein. The profile covers around 850,000 distinct CDR3 sequences, with 18% appearing a single time and 11% taken by the ten largest. This sample was included in a study of response to subunit inactivated influenza vaccine. Findings and limits, study-wide: There was a suggestion from the authors that each seasonal influenza vaccination recruits few new T cells.

After removal of 6 bases from V and 2 bases from J, the junction contained 14 bases not matched to a gene. The CDR3 is 18 residues long. The sequencing here drew on PBMCs from blood, taken about 5 days after vaccination. This clonotype originated in a man aged 50-60 years who received an inactivated influenza vaccine. J is TRBJ1-5 and V is TRBV12-3 or TRBV12-4; 9 positions match TRBD1. CDR3: CASSWEGQGVAGNQPQHF. For the CDR3, the DNA is TGTGCCAGCAGCTGGGAGGGACAGGGTGTAGCTGGCAATCAGCCCCAGCATTTT.